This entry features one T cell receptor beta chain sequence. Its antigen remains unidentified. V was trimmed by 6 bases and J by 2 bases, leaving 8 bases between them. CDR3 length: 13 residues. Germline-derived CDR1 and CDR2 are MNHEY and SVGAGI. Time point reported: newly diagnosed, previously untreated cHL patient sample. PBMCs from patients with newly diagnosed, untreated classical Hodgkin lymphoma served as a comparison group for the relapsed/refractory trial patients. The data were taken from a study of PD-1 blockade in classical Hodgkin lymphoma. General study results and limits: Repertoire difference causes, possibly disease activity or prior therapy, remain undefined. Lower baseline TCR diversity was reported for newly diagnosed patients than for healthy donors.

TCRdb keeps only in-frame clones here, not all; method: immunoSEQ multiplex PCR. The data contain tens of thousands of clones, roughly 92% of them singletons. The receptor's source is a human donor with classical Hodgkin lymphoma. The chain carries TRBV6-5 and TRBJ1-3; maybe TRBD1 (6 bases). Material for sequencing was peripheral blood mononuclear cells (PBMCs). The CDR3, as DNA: TGTGCCAGCAGGAACAGGGCTGGAAACACCATATATTTT. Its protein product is CASRNRAGNTIYF.